Listed here are 10 T cell receptor beta chains from one sample, sequenced in a study of control samples from healthy donors and cancer patients. Using immunoSEQ multiplex PCR, the repertoire was profiled, and TCRdb retains in-frame clones only, with some absent. The sample yields some 130,000 clones, about 92% seen once. The sample taken for sequencing was PBMCs. Source of these receptors: a man aged 50-60 years with head and neck cancer.

The chain couples TRBV9 to TRBJ2-5; 8 bases agree with TRBD2. The CDR3 sequence is 15 residues long. CDR1 SGDLS and CDR2 YYNGEE come from the germline V gene. Germline trimming cut 3 bases from V and 2 bases from J; bases unmatched to any gene: 6. For the CDR3, the DNA is TGTGCCAGCAGCGCACCGGGACTAGGGCAAGAGACCCAGTACTTC. This translates into CASSAPGLGQETQYF.

This chain uses TRBV18 with TRBJ2-3, with 7 positions matching TRBD1. There are 13 residues in the CDR3. Germline V lookup: CDR1 KGHSH, CDR2 LQKENI. V lost 3 bases, J lost 3 bases, and 0 bases stayed unmatched. The CDR3 loop reads CASSPGQTDTQYF. CDR3 coding DNA: TGTGCCAGCTCACCGGGACAGACAGATACGCAGTATTTT. Based on the CDR3 plus reference TRBV18 and TRBJ2-3, the full variable domain is NAGVMQNPRHLVRRRGQEARLRCSPMKGHSHVYWYRQLPEEGLKFMVYLQKENIIDESGMPKERFSAEFPKEGPSILRIQQVVRGDSAAYFCASSPGQTDTQYFGPGTRLTVL.

This chain joins TRBV4-3 and TRBJ2-7, with a weak D call TRBD1 (5 bases). The germline V gene has CDR1 LGHNA and CDR2 YSLEER. Trimming cost V 4 bases and J 4 bases, with 11 bases left between them. The CDR3 totals 13 residues. The CDR3 region has the DNA TGCGCCAGCAGCCCTTCCCAGGGTTACGAGCAGTACTTC. It yields the protein CASSPSQGYEQYF.

The chain uses TRBV7-2 and TRBJ1-6, with a possible D match to TRBD1 (6 bases). Between the trimmed V and J ends, which lost 3 bases and 7 bases, there was a span of 19 bases. Germline values: CDR1 SGHTA, CDR2 FQGNSA. The CDR3 covers 17 residues. CDR3 protein: CASSFYGTKEANSPLHF. For the CDR3, the DNA is TGTGCCAGCAGCTTTTACGGGACAAAAGAGGCCAATTCACCCCTCCACTTT.

This clone appeared a single time. The chain joins TRBV2 to TRBJ2-2; D is possibly TRBD1 (6 bases). The CDR3 spans 15 residues. Per germline, CDR1 SNHLY and CDR2 FYNNEI. V lost 5 bases to trimming and J lost 3 bases, with 13 bases between them. Written as DNA, the CDR3 is TGTGCCAGCAGTAATAATGCAGGGGACACCGGGGAGCTGTTTTTT. It translates to CASSNNAGDTGELFF.

CDR3 DNA sequence: TGTGCCAGCAGTATCCCGGGACAGGGTGGTTCACCCCTCCACTTT. Its translation: CASSIPGQGGSPLHF. The chain recombines TRBV27 with TRBJ1-6; 9 nucleotides align to TRBD1. This CDR3 spans 15 amino acids. Trimming took 5 bases from V and 9 from J; bases not matched to a gene: 8. Germline assignment: CDR1 MNHEY and CDR2 SMNVEV (reference sequence).

This clone has more than one count but fewer than ten. The chain employs TRBV5-8 and TRBJ1-5; tentatively, D is TRBD1 (6 bases). This CDR3 comprises 15 residues. With 4 bases removed from V and 3 bases from J, the gap between germline ends came to 14 bases. Germline values: CDR1 SGHTS, CDR2 YDEGEE. The CDR3 here is CASSTGQKVNQPQHF. The CDR3 bases are TGTGCCAGCAGCACTGGACAGAAAGTCAATCAGCCCCAGCATTTT.

This chain joins TRBV7-9 and TRBJ1-2, with TRBD1 matching 7 bases. The junction had 15 bases not matched to a gene; V was cut back by 3 bases and J by 8 bases. CDR1 SEHNR and CDR2 FQNEAQ come from the germline V gene (reference sequence). This CDR3 spans 16 amino acids. The CDR3 region is CASSFNFGRGQAGYTF. As DNA, the CDR3 is TGTGCCAGCAGCTTCAATTTTGGGAGGGGGCAGGCCGGCTACACCTTC.

The genes are TRBV9 and TRBJ2-1; D gene uncertain. The CDR3 totals 16 residues. V was pared by 4 bases and J by 0 bases, with 14 bases between. The germline V gene encodes CDR1 SGDLS and CDR2 YYNGEE. The CDR3 spells CASSPGTARSYNEQFF. The CDR3 nucleotides are TGTGCCAGCAGCCCAGGAACAGCCCGCTCCTACAATGAGCAGTTCTTC. Combining the CDR3 with reference TRBV9 and TRBJ2-1 gives the whole variable domain DSGVTQTPKHLITATGQRVTLRCSPRSGDLSVYWYQQSLDQGLQFLIQYYNGEERAKGNILERFSAQQFPDLHSELNLSSLELGDSALYFCASSPGTARSYNEQFFGPGTRLTVL.

The rearrangement joins TRBV19 to TRBJ1-2; 7 nucleotides line up with TRBD1. V shed 6 bases, J shed 2 bases, and the junction held 9 bases outside the gene matches. Germline V gene sequence: CDR1 LNHDA, CDR2 SQIVND (reference sequence). The CDR3 runs 15 residues. CDR3 DNA sequence: TGTGCCAGTAGGGTTACGATACAGGGGAACTATGGCTACACCTTC. Translation gives CASRVTIQGNYGYTF.